This T cell receptor beta chain was sequenced in a study of T cells in Graves' hyperthyroidism and ophthalmopathy. Regions amplified from RNA transcripts were the TCR beta CDR3 regions. The HTBI set primed first-round TCR CDR3 RT-PCR. Each CDR3 protein gets one entry after TCRdb re-called the multiplex PCR reads with MiXCR. The sample has a few hundred thousand distinct CDR3 sequences, roughly a sixth seen once. Trimming cost V 5 bases and J 0 bases, with 4 bases left between them. Germline values: CDR1 DFQATT, CDR2 SNEGSKA (reference sequence). CDR3 length: 11 amino acids. Exclusion followed for patients with uncontrolled infection, other autoimmune disease, pregnancy or lactation.

This receptor was identified in a woman aged 25 to 39 with Graves' ophthalmopathy. Sequencing used blood. The chain links TRBV20-1 to TRBJ2-5; no clear D gene. The CDR3 reads CSALYQETQYF. The CDR3 nucleotides read TGCAGTGCTTTGTACCAAGAGACCCAGTACTTC.